This TCR beta chain was found in a study of blood T cell repertoires in COVID-19. In the study overall: Whether acute or convalescent, the COVID-19 samples came from the United States, Italy and Spain. From T cells, B-cell-depleted T cells, or PBMCs came the material, which was cDNA or gDNA.

The CDR3 runs to 15 residues. V lost 4 bases, J lost 1 base, and 14 bases lay in between. In germline, CDR1 is SGHRS, CDR2 YFSETQ. Clones were read by immunoSEQ multiplex PCR, and TCRdb kept only the in-frame ones, dropping some. The sample records 60,000 or so clones, approximately 83% being singletons. Input material: peripheral blood. The sequence was obtained from a man under 40 with COVID-19, enrolled during active disease. The V gene is TRBV5-1, the J gene TRBJ1-1; tentative D call: TRBD1 (6 bases). The CDR3 is CASSNLQGKNTEAFF. The CDR3 DNA reads as TGCGCCAGCAGCAACCTACAGGGAAAGAACACTGAAGCTTTCTTT.